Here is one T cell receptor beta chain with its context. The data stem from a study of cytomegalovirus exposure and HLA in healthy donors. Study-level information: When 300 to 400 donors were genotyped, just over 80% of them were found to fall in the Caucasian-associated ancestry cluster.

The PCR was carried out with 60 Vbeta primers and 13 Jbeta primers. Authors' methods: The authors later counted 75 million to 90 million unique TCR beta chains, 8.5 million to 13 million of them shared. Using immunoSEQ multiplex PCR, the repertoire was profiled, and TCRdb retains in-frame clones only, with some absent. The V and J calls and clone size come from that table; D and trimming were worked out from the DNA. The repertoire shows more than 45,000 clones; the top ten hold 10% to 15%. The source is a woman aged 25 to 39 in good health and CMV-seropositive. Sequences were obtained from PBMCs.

The CDR3 reads CASSVRYQGKPTGELFF. The DNA for the CDR3 is TGCGCCAGCAGCGTGCGTTATCAGGGGAAGCCCACCGGGGAGCTGTTTTTT. The chain couples TRBV5-1 to TRBJ2-2, with a weak D call TRBD1 (6 bases). The length of the CDR3 is 17 residues. The V gene lost 4 bases and the J gene lost 4 bases, with 20 bases spanning the gap. Germline V gene data show CDR1 as SGHRS and CDR2 as YFSETQ. Full variable domain (missing parts from reference TRBV5-1 and TRBJ2-2): KAGVTQTPRYLIKTRGQQVTLSCSPISGHRSVSWYQQTPGQGLQFLFEYFSETQRNKGNFPGRFSGRQFSNSRSEMNVSTLELGDSALYLCASSVRYQGKPTGELFFGEGSRLTVL.